This T cell receptor (beta chain) was profiled in a study of molecular identifiers for immune sequencing clone quantification. This clonotype was seen repeatedly, ten times or more. Its antigen is as yet unknown. Bulk TCR libraries were made with methods that had been previously described and with listed TCR primers. MiXCR, run by TCRdb on the PCR reads, gives a single entry per CDR3 protein. The table has approximately 100,000 distinct CDR3 sequences, roughly 38% seen once. Naive CD8 T cell sorting was performed on the CD8+CD4-CCR7+CD45RA+ phenotype. The CDR3 consists of 17 residues. Germline V gives CDR1 MDHEN, CDR2 SYDVKM. Unmatched junction bases numbered 12, after V lost 1 base and J lost 4 bases. Findings and limits, study-wide: Clone sizes could be underestimated for highly expanded clones when identical TCR molecules share a barcode. Effector cells had over 99% of their molecules in clones above 20 RNA copies, while naive cells had under 1%.

V and J are TRBV28 and TRBJ2-7; TRBD2 agrees at 8 bases. Sample: naive CD8+ T cells from blood, with Jurkat cell RNA spiked in. Indicated subset: FACS-sorted CD8+CD4-CCR7+CD45RA+ naive T cells. This TCR came from a human donor in good health. Some libraries in this study had Jurkat cell RNA spiked in. CDR3 residues: CASSLLVAGGAAYEQYF. The CDR3 coding sequence is TGTGCCAGCAGTTTATTGGTTGCGGGAGGTGCCGCGTACGAGCAGTACTTC.